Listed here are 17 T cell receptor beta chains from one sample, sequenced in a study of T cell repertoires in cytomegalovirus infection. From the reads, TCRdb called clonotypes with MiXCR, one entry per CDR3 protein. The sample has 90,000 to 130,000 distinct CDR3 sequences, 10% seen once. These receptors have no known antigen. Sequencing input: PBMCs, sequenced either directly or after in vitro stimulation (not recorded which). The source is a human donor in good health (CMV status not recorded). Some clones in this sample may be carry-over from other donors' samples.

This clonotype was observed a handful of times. The CDR3 DNA reads as TGTGCCAGCAGTCAGAAGGACGGGTATGGCTACACCTTC. It codes for CASSQKDGYGYTF. V gene TRBV5-4 combines with J gene TRBJ1-2; D not certain. The CDR3 runs to 13 residues. V dropped 5 bases and J dropped 5 bases, with 13 bases sitting between them. Germline CDR1 is SGHNT and CDR2 is YYREEE (reference sequence).

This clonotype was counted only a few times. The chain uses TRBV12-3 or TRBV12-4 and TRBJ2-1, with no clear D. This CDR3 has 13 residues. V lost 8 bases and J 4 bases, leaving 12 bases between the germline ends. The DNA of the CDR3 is TGTGCCAGCCTGGCACAGACTTACAATGAGCAGTTCTTC. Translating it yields CASLAQTYNEQFF.

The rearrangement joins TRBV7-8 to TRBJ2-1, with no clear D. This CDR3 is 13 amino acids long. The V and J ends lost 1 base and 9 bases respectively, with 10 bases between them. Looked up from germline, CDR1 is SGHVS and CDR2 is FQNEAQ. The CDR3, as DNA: TGTGCCAGCAGCTTAGGCGAGGTTGCTGAGCAGTTCTTC. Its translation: CASSLGEVAEQFF.

The CDR3 DNA follows: TGTGCCAGCAGCTCCCGAGGTGGGGGGGAGTTCTTCGACTATGGCTACACCTTC. It translates to CASSSRGGGEFFDYGYTF. This chain connects TRBV9 to TRBJ1-2, with D tentatively TRBD1 (5 bases). Trimming stripped 4 bases from V and 3 bases from J, with 25 bases between. The CDR3 extends over 18 amino acids. Germline V lookup: CDR1 SGDLS, CDR2 YYNGEE.

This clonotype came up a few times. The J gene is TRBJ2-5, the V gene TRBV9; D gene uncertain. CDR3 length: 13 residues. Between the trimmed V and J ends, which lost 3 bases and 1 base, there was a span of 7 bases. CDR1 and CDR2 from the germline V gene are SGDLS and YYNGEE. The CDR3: CASSGNVQETQYF. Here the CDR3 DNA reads TGTGCCAGCAGCGGCAACGTCCAAGAGACCCAGTACTTC. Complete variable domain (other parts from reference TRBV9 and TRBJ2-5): DSGVTQTPKHLITATGQRVTLRCSPRSGDLSVYWYQQSLDQGLQFLIQYYNGEERAKGNILERFSAQQFPDLHSELNLSSLELGDSALYFCASSGNVQETQYFGPGTRLLVL.

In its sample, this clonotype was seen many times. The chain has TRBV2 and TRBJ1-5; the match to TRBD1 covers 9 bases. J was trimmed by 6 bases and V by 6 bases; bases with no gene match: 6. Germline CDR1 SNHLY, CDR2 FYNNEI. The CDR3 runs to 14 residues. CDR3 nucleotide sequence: TGTGCCAGCAGGTTTGGGACAGGGACTCAGCCCCAGCATTTT. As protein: CASRFGTGTQPQHF.

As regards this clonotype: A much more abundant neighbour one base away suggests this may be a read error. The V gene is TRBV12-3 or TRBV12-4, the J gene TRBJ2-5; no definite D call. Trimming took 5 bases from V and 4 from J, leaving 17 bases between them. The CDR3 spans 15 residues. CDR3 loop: CASSTSSGHTETQYF. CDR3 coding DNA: TGTGCCAGCAGTACCTCTAGTGGTCATACAGAGACCCAGTACTTC.

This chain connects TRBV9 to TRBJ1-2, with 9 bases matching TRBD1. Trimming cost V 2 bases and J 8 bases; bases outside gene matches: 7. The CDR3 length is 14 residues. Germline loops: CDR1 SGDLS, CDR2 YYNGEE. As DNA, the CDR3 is TGTGCCAGCAGCGTCCGGACAGGGGCTGGCGGCTACACCTTC. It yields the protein CASSVRTGAGGYTF.

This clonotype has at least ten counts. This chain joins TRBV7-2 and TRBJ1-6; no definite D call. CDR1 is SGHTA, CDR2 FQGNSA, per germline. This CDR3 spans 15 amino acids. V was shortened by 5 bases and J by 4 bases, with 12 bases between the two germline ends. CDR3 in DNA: TGTGCCAGCAGCCCCGATGGCTATTATAATTCACCCCTCCACTTT. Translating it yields CASSPDGYYNSPLHF.

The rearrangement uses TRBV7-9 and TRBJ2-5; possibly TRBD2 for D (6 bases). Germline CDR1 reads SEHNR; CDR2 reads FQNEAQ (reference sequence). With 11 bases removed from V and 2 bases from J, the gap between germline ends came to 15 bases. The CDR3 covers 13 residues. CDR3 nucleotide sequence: TGTGCCGGACACGGGCGGGAACAAGAGACCCAGTACTTC. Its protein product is CAGHGREQETQYF.

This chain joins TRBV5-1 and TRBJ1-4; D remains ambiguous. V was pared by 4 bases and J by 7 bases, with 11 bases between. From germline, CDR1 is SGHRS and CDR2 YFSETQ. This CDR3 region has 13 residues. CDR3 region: CASSPLSGEKLFF. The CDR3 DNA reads TGCGCCAGCAGCCCCTTGTCTGGTGAAAAACTGTTTTTT.

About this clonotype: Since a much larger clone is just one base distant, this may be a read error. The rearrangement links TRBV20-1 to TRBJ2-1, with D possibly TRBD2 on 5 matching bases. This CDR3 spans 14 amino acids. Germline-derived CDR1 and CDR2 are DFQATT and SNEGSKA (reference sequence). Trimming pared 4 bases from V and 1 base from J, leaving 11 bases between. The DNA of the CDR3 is TGCAGTGCTACCCATACTAGATCCTACAATGAGCAGTTCTTC. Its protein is CSATHTRSYNEQFF.

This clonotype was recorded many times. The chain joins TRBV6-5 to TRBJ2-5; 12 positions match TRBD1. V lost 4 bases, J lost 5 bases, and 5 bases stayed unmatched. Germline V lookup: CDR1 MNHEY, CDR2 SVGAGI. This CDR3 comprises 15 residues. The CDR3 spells CASSSGTGGRETQYF. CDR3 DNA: TGTGCCAGCAGTTCCGGGACAGGGGGCAGGGAGACCCAGTACTTC.

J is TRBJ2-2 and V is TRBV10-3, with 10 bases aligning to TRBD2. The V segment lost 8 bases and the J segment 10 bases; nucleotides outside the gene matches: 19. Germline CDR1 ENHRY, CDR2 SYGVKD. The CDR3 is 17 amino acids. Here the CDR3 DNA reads TGTGCCATCTGGACTAGCGGTTCCGGTAAACGGTCCGTGGAGCTGTTTTTT. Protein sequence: CAIWTSGSGKRSVELFF.

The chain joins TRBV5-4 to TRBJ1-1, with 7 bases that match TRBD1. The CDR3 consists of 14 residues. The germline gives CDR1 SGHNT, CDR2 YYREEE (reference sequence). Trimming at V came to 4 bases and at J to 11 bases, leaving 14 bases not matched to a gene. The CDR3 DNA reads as TGTGCCAGCAGCCGAGGAACCGACAGGGTGCATGCTTTCTTT. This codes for CASSRGTDRVHAFF.

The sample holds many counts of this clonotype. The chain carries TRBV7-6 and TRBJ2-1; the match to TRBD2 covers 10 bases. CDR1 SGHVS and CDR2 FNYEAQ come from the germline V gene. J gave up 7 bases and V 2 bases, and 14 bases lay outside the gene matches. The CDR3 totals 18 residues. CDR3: CASSLFPPASGSRNEQFF. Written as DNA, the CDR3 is TGTGCCAGCAGCTTATTTCCCCCCGCTAGCGGGAGTCGTAATGAGCAGTTCTTC.

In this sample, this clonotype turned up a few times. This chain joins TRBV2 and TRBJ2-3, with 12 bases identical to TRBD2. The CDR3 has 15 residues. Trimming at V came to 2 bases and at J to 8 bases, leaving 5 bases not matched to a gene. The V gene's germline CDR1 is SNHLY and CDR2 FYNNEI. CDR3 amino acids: CASSEQTSGSGTQYF. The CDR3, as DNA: TGTGCCAGCAGTGAACAGACTAGCGGGAGCGGTACGCAGTATTTT.